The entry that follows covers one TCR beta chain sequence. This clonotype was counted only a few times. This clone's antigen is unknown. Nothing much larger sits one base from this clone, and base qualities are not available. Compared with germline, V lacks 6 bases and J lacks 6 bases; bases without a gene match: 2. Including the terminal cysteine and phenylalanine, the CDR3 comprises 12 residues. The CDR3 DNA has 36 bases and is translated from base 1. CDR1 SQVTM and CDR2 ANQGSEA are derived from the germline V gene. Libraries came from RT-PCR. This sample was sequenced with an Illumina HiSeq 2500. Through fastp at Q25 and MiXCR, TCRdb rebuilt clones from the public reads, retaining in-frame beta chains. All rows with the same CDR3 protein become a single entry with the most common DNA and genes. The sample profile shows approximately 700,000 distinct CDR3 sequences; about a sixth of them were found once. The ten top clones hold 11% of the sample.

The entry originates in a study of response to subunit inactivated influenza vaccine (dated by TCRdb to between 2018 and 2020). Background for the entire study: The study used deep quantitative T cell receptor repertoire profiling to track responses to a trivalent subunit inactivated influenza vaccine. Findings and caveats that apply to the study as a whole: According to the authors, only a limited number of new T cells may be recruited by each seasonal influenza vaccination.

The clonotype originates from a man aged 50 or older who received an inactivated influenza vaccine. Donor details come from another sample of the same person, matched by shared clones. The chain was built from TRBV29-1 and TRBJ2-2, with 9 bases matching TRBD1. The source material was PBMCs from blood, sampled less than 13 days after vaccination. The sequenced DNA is TGCAGCGTAAACAGGGGGCCCGGGGAGCTGTTTTTT. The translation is CSVNRGPGELFF.